These 2 T cell receptor beta chains were all obtained from the same sample, sequenced in a study of blood T cell repertoires in COVID-19 (dated by TCRdb to the early 2020s). The protocol used for the library was the immunoSEQ multiplex PCR assay. What TCRdb holds here is the immuneACCESS table cut down to in-frame rearrangements. Part of the clones is not present; checked against another copy, under half of the missing clones reflect an unresolved V gene, and the others are unexplained. The sample has roughly 250,000 clones on record, roughly nine tenths of them singletons. The ten top clones hold 6% to 9% of the sample. Sequencing was performed on peripheral blood. These receptors all come from a man in his fifties or sixties who had recovered from COVID-19.

The CDR3 DNA is TGTGCCATCAGGCCGGGACAGTATAATTCACCCCTCCACTTT. Its protein is CAIRPGQYNSPLHF. The rearrangement links TRBV10-3 to TRBJ1-6, with TRBD1 matching over 7 bases. Germline lookup yields CDR1 ENHRY and CDR2 SYGVKD. The CDR3 runs to 14 residues. The junction had 3 bases not matched to a gene; V was cut back by 6 bases and J by 4 bases.

The chain combines TRBV24-1 with TRBJ2-5; perhaps TRBD2 as D (6 bases). Trimming removed 4 bases at V and 5 bases at J, with 19 bases between. CDR3 length: 16 amino acids. Germline CDR1 KGHDR, CDR2 SFDVKD. CDR3 protein: CATSEQGLGRVETQYF. CDR3 coding DNA: TGTGCCACCAGTGAGCAAGGTCTCGGGAGAGTGGAGACCCAGTACTTC.